This T cell receptor beta chain was sequenced for a study of cytomegalovirus exposure and HLA in healthy donors. Germline lookup yields CDR1 SGHRS and CDR2 YFSETQ. The CDR3 consists of 20 residues. V lost 3 bases, J lost 0 bases, and 22 bases lay in between. Broader study findings: In vitro checks showed that a few CMV-associated chains really do target CMV antigens. Later analysis suggested links between common viral pathogens and several top significant clusters. Reports state that TCR beta sequences accurately predicted most subjects' HLA-A and HLA-B alleles. A missense variant in DCLRE1C was later tied to TCR beta V- and J-gene trimming.

With respect to this clone: Its antigen is unknown.

Use of 60 Vbeta and 13 Jbeta primers characterized the PCR. Data came from immunoSEQ multiplex PCR; TCRdb stores just in-frame clones and leaves some out. The sample table includes about 100,000 clones. The origin of this receptor is a girl aged 5-17 years in good health and CMV-seropositive. Sequencing was performed on PBMCs. V gene TRBV5-1 combines with J gene TRBJ2-6; TRBD1 might be the D (6 bases). The CDR3 region has the DNA TGCGCCAGCAGCTGGGCCTTTCTTCCGGGACAACTCTCTGGGGCCAACGTCCTGACTTTC. It translates to CASSWAFLPGQLSGANVLTF. The whole variable domain, filled in from reference TRBV5-1 and TRBJ2-6, reads KAGVTQTPRYLIKTRGQQVTLSCSPISGHRSVSWYQQTPGQGLQFLFEYFSETQRNKGNFPGRFSGRQFSNSRSEMNVSTLELGDSALYLCASSWAFLPGQLSGANVLTFGAGSRLTVL.